Listed below are T cell receptor beta chains from one sample, sequenced in a study of blood T cell repertoires in COVID-19. Measured with immunoSEQ multiplex PCR; TCRdb has only the in-frame clones, and not every one. The sample records about 100,000 clones, about nine tenths being singletons. Sequencing was done on a sample of peripheral blood. Source of these receptors: a man aged 70-80 years with acute or convalescent COVID-19. The CDR3 runs from the conserved cysteine through the conserved F or W. D genes are given only for firm matches. Clone size is stated in some rows and not others, as once, few, many or a class when expanded.

abundance: .; v_gene: TRBV24-1; d_gene: .; len: 13; j_gene: TRBJ1-1; CDR3aa: CATSEPGNTEAFF; CDR3nt: TGTGCCACCAGTGAACCAGGGAACACTGAAGCTTTCTTT
abundance: .; v_gene: TRBV6-5; d_gene: .; len: 15; j_gene: TRBJ2-3; CDR3aa: CASRPRQDPTDTQYF; CDR3nt: TGTGCCAGCAGGCCCCGACAGGATCCCACAGATACGCAGTATTTT
abundance: .; v_gene: TRBV5-4; d_gene: TRBD1; len: 15; j_gene: TRBJ1-1; CDR3aa: CASSLKQGQGTEAFF; CDR3nt: TGTGCCAGCAGCTTGAAACAGGGGCAGGGTACTGAAGCTTTCTTT
abundance: .; v_gene: TRBV7-9; d_gene: TRBD2; len: 14; j_gene: TRBJ2-7; CDR3aa: CASSSRDYLGEQYF; CDR3nt: TGTGCCAGCAGCTCCCGGGACTATCTGGGTGAGCAGTACTTC
abundance: .; v_gene: TRBV11-2; d_gene: TRBD2; len: 14; j_gene: TRBJ2-1; CDR3aa: CASLGLGSYNEQFF; CDR3nt: TGTGCCAGCCTTGGACTAGGTTCCTACAATGAGCAGTTCTTC
abundance: .; v_gene: TRBV5-1; d_gene: .; len: 15; j_gene: TRBJ1-3; CDR3aa: CASSLAGGTGNTIYF; CDR3nt: TGCGCCAGCAGCTTGGCCGGAGGAACTGGAAACACCATATATTTT
abundance: .; v_gene: TRBV7-2; d_gene: TRBD1; len: 15; j_gene: TRBJ1-2; CDR3aa: CASSAWDRGTVGYTF; CDR3nt: TGTGCCAGCAGCGCCTGGGACAGGGGGACGGTCGGCTACACCTTC
abundance: .; v_gene: TRBV5-1; d_gene: TRBD1; len: 15; j_gene: TRBJ1-6; CDR3aa: CASSTDRGRNSPLHF; CDR3nt: TGCGCCAGCAGCACGGACAGGGGTCGAAATTCACCCCTCCACTTT
abundance: .; v_gene: TRBV7-9; d_gene: TRBD2; len: 14; j_gene: TRBJ2-1; CDR3aa: CASSSGNSYNEQFF; CDR3nt: TGTGCCTCATCTAGCGGGAACTCCTACAATGAGCAGTTCTTC
abundance: once; v_gene: TRBV9; d_gene: .; len: 13; j_gene: TRBJ1-1; CDR3aa: CASSEAGRTEAFF; CDR3nt: TGTGCCAGCAGCGAGGCGGGCCGGACTGAAGCTTTCTTT
abundance: .; v_gene: TRBV24-1; d_gene: TRBD1; len: 18; j_gene: TRBJ1-5; CDR3aa: CATGGQVSSPYSNQPQHF; CDR3nt: TGTGCCACAGGAGGACAGGTTTCAAGCCCGTATAGCAATCAGCCCCAGCATTTT
abundance: .; v_gene: TRBV5-8; d_gene: .; len: 12; j_gene: TRBJ1-2; CDR3aa: CASSFAGYGYTF; CDR3nt: TGTGCCAGCAGCTTCGCAGGTTATGGCTACACCTTC
abundance: .; v_gene: TRBV19; d_gene: TRBD2; len: 13; j_gene: TRBJ2-5; CDR3aa: CASSSVAGGTQYF; CDR3nt: TGTGCCAGTAGTTCTGTTGCGGGAGGGACCCAGTACTTC
abundance: .; v_gene: TRBV12-3/TRBV12-4; d_gene: .; len: 13; j_gene: TRBJ1-1; CDR3aa: CASSEQVHTEAFF; CDR3nt: TGTGCCAGCAGTGAACAGGTCCACACTGAAGCTTTCTTT
abundance: .; v_gene: TRBV27; d_gene: .; len: 17; j_gene: TRBJ2-3; CDR3aa: CASSFGSTPLGTDTQYF; CDR3nt: TGTGCCAGCAGTTTTGGTTCGACTCCCTTGGGCACAGATACGCAGTATTTT
abundance: .; v_gene: TRBV11-3; d_gene: .; len: 14; j_gene: TRBJ2-7; CDR3aa: CASSLDGQSYEQYF; CDR3nt: TGTGCCAGCAGCTTAGATGGACAGAGCTACGAGCAGTACTTC
abundance: .; v_gene: TRBV5-1; d_gene: TRBD1; len: 15; j_gene: TRBJ2-3; CDR3aa: CASSTGTGATDTQYF; CDR3nt: TGCGCCAGCAGCACCGGGACAGGGGCAACAGATACGCAGTATTTT
abundance: .; v_gene: TRBV10-3; d_gene: .; len: 14; j_gene: TRBJ1-1; CDR3aa: CAISVGAMNTEAFF; CDR3nt: TGTGCCATCAGTGTAGGGGCCATGAACACTGAAGCTTTCTTT
abundance: .; v_gene: TRBV6-1; d_gene: TRBD1; len: 20; j_gene: TRBJ1-5; CDR3aa: CASSERLRGQVVGDNQPQHF; CDR3nt: TGTGCCAGCAGTGAAAGGCTTAGGGGACAGGTCGTGGGGGACAATCAGCCCCAGCATTTT
abundance: .; v_gene: TRBV7-9; d_gene: .; len: 13; j_gene: TRBJ1-4; CDR3aa: CASSGQGNEKLFF; CDR3nt: TGTGCCAGCAGTGGGCAGGGGAATGAAAAACTGTTTTTT
abundance: .; v_gene: TRBV3-1/TRBV3-2; d_gene: TRBD1; len: 15; j_gene: TRBJ2-5; CDR3aa: CASSRGGAFLETQYF; CDR3nt: TGTGCCAGCAGCCGAGGGGGCGCGTTCTTAGAGACCCAGTACTTC
abundance: .; v_gene: TRBV6-4; d_gene: .; len: 13; j_gene: TRBJ1-2; CDR3aa: CASSEGASGGYTF; CDR3nt: TGTGCCAGCAGTGAAGGGGCTTCCGGTGGCTACACCTTC
abundance: few; v_gene: TRBV15; d_gene: .; len: 15; j_gene: TRBJ1-2; CDR3aa: CATSRDQGSGYGYTF; CDR3nt: TGTGCCACCAGCAGAGATCAGGGTAGCGGGTATGGCTACACCTTC
abundance: .; v_gene: TRBV10-3; d_gene: TRBD1; len: 15; j_gene: TRBJ2-2; CDR3aa: CAISAGQGAAGELFF; CDR3nt: TGTGCCATCAGTGCCGGACAGGGGGCCGCCGGGGAGCTGTTTTTT
abundance: .; v_gene: TRBV28; d_gene: .; len: 15; j_gene: TRBJ2-7; CDR3aa: CASSLYGVGTYEQYF; CDR3nt: TGTGCCAGCAGTTTATATGGCGTCGGGACCTACGAGCAGTACTTC
abundance: .; v_gene: TRBV11-1; d_gene: .; len: 13; j_gene: TRBJ2-7; CDR3aa: CASSFPGYYEQYF; CDR3nt: TGTGCCAGCAGCTTCCCAGGGTACTACGAGCAGTACTTC
abundance: once; v_gene: TRBV2; d_gene: .; len: 15; j_gene: TRBJ2-1; CDR3aa: CASKGVAYTYNEQFF; CDR3nt: TGTGCCAGCAAAGGGGTCGCCTACACCTACAATGAGCAGTTCTTC
abundance: .; v_gene: TRBV25-1; d_gene: TRBD1; len: 18; j_gene: TRBJ1-5; CDR3aa: CASSGRDRGFYSNQPQHF; CDR3nt: TGTGCCAGCAGTGGCCGGGACAGGGGGTTTTATAGCAATCAGCCCCAGCATTTT
abundance: .; v_gene: TRBV29-1; d_gene: TRBD1; len: 13; j_gene: TRBJ1-2; CDR3aa: CSVSGGDSYGYTF; CDR3nt: TGCAGCGTTTCAGGGGGCGATAGCTATGGCTACACCTTC
abundance: .; v_gene: TRBV7-2; d_gene: .; len: 15; j_gene: TRBJ1-1; CDR3aa: CASVDFAGIGTEAFF; CDR3nt: TGTGCCAGCGTCGATTTTGCGGGTATTGGGACTGAAGCTTTCTTT
abundance: .; v_gene: TRBV7-9; d_gene: .; len: 12; j_gene: TRBJ1-5; CDR3aa: CASSLPLQPQHF; CDR3nt: TGTGCCAGCAGCTTACCCCTTCAGCCCCAGCATTTT
abundance: .; v_gene: TRBV6-5; d_gene: TRBD1; len: 15; j_gene: TRBJ1-6; CDR3aa: CASSSSTGSHSPLHF; CDR3nt: TGTGCCAGCAGTTCCTCGACAGGGTCACATTCACCCCTCCACTTT
abundance: .; v_gene: TRBV15; d_gene: TRBD1; len: 17; j_gene: TRBJ2-6; CDR3aa: CATSRGQLLSGANVLTF; CDR3nt: TGTGCCACCAGCAGGGGACAGTTACTCTCTGGGGCCAACGTCCTGACTTTC
abundance: .; v_gene: TRBV12-3/TRBV12-4; d_gene: .; len: 13; j_gene: TRBJ1-2; CDR3aa: CASSSGANYGYTF; CDR3nt: TGTGCCAGCAGTTCCGGGGCTAACTATGGCTACACCTTC
abundance: .; v_gene: TRBV28; d_gene: .; len: 13; j_gene: TRBJ1-2; CDR3aa: CASSTGPGVGYTF; CDR3nt: TGTGCCAGCAGTACCGGTCCGGGGGTTGGCTACACCTTC
abundance: .; v_gene: TRBV10-1; d_gene: .; len: 15; j_gene: TRBJ2-6; CDR3aa: CASSGRESGANVLTF; CDR3nt: TGCGCCAGCAGTGGGAGGGAATCTGGGGCCAACGTCCTGACTTTC
abundance: .; v_gene: TRBV30; d_gene: TRBD2; len: 16; j_gene: TRBJ2-5; CDR3aa: CAWSVGAGGAQETQYF; CDR3nt: TGTGCCTGGAGTGTAGGAGCGGGGGGTGCTCAAGAGACCCAGTACTTC
abundance: .; v_gene: TRBV28; d_gene: .; len: 13; j_gene: TRBJ1-2; CDR3aa: CASSSGRRDGYTF; CDR3nt: TGTGCCAGCAGTTCCGGCCGACGGGATGGCTACACCTTC
abundance: .; v_gene: TRBV6-5; d_gene: .; len: 14; j_gene: TRBJ2-7; CDR3aa: CASSSGGYSYEQYF; CDR3nt: TGTGCCAGCTCTTCCGGGGGTTACTCCTACGAGCAGTACTTC
abundance: .; v_gene: TRBV27; d_gene: .; len: 15; j_gene: TRBJ1-5; CDR3aa: CASSLSRVGGQPQHF; CDR3nt: TGTGCCAGCAGTTTATCACGGGTCGGGGGGCAGCCCCAGCATTTT
abundance: few; v_gene: TRBV5-5; d_gene: .; len: 13; j_gene: TRBJ1-5; CDR3aa: CASSFYINQPQHF; CDR3nt: TGTGCCAGCAGCTTTTATATCAATCAGCCCCAGCATTTT
abundance: .; v_gene: TRBV10-3; d_gene: .; len: 14; j_gene: TRBJ1-3; CDR3aa: CAITGQPSGNTIYF; CDR3nt: TGTGCCATCACAGGACAACCCTCTGGAAACACCATATATTTT
abundance: .; v_gene: TRBV10-3; d_gene: TRBD1; len: 16; j_gene: TRBJ2-2; CDR3aa: CAISDLRGQRTGELFF; CDR3nt: TGTGCCATCAGTGACCTCAGGGGGCAGCGCACCGGGGAGCTGTTTTTT
abundance: .; v_gene: TRBV7-3; d_gene: TRBD2; len: 15; j_gene: TRBJ2-2; CDR3aa: CASSPRLAGTGELFF; CDR3nt: TGTGCCAGCAGCCCCCGACTAGCGGGCACCGGGGAGCTGTTTTTT
abundance: .; v_gene: TRBV5-1; d_gene: TRBD1; len: 14; j_gene: TRBJ2-1; CDR3aa: CASSLGQGWNEQFF; CDR3nt: TGCGCCAGCAGCTTGGGACAGGGATGGAATGAGCAGTTCTTC
abundance: .; v_gene: TRBV6-5; d_gene: .; len: 12; j_gene: TRBJ1-4; CDR3aa: CASSFLNEKLFF; CDR3nt: TGTGCCAGCAGTTTTCTTAATGAAAAACTGTTTTTT
abundance: .; v_gene: TRBV4-3; d_gene: TRBD2; len: 15; j_gene: TRBJ2-7; CDR3aa: CASSPGLAGTYEQYF; CDR3nt: TGCGCCAGCAGCCCGGGTCTAGCGGGGACCTACGAGCAGTACTTC
abundance: .; v_gene: TRBV10-3; d_gene: TRBD2; len: 15; j_gene: TRBJ2-1; CDR3aa: CAIRLAGEGGNEQFF; CDR3nt: TGTGCCATCAGGCTAGCGGGAGAGGGGGGCAATGAGCAGTTCTTC
abundance: .; v_gene: TRBV4-1; d_gene: .; len: 14; j_gene: TRBJ2-7; CDR3aa: CASSQDRGGYEQYF; CDR3nt: TGCGCCAGCAGCCAAGATCGGGGTGGCTACGAGCAGTACTTC
abundance: few; v_gene: TRBV6-5; d_gene: .; len: 15; j_gene: TRBJ2-2; CDR3aa: CASRRSTGNTGELFF; CDR3nt: TGTGCCAGCAGACGATCAACAGGGAACACCGGGGAGCTGTTTTTT
abundance: .; v_gene: TRBV7-2; d_gene: TRBD1; len: 14; j_gene: TRBJ1-1; CDR3aa: CASRDREGHTEAFF; CDR3nt: TGTGCCAGCAGAGACAGGGAAGGGCACACTGAAGCTTTCTTT
abundance: once; v_gene: TRBV15; d_gene: TRBD1; len: 14; j_gene: TRBJ2-5; CDR3aa: CATSARQGQETQYF; CDR3nt: TGTGCCACCAGCGCCCGACAGGGGCAAGAGACCCAGTACTTC
abundance: few; v_gene: TRBV11-3; d_gene: .; len: 17; j_gene: TRBJ2-7; CDR3aa: CASSPTSGPISSYEQYF; CDR3nt: TGTGCCAGCAGTCCCACTTCTGGGCCAATCTCCTCCTACGAGCAGTACTTC
abundance: .; v_gene: TRBV5-1; d_gene: .; len: 17; j_gene: TRBJ1-1; CDR3aa: CASSLVGQGRGNTEAFF; CDR3nt: TGCGCCAGCAGCTTGGTTGGGCAGGGCAGGGGGAACACTGAAGCTTTCTTT
abundance: .; v_gene: TRBV7-8; d_gene: TRBD1; len: 14; j_gene: TRBJ1-1; CDR3aa: CASSVGQGNTEAFF; CDR3nt: TGTGCCAGCAGCGTGGGACAGGGGAACACTGAAGCTTTCTTT